These 30 T cell receptor beta chains were all obtained from the same sample, sequenced in a study of T cells in Graves' hyperthyroidism and ophthalmopathy. There were TCR beta CDR3 regions amplified from RNA transcripts. The TCR CDR3 was amplified in a first-round RT-PCR using the HTBI primer set. TCRdb reanalysed the multiplex PCR reads using MiXCR and keeps one entry per CDR3 protein. Among 270,000 or so distinct CDR3 sequences, less than 30% were seen once, and the ten largest hold approximately 30%. Specimen: blood. Source of these receptors: a man aged 35 to 55 with Graves' hyperthyroidism that later progressed to Graves' ophthalmopathy.

The V gene is TRBV19, the J gene TRBJ2-7; TRBD2 matches at 10 bases. There are 14 residues in the CDR3. The trim removed 6 bases at V and 7 bases at J, leaving 9 bases unmatched. Germline V gene lookup returns CDR1 LNHDA and CDR2 SQIVND (reference sequence). The CDR3 DNA follows: TGTGCCAGTAGGCAGACTAGCGGGCCGGGGGAGCAGTACTTC. Its translation is CASRQTSGPGEQYF.

The J gene is TRBJ1-1, the V gene TRBV6-5; D call uncertain. V dropped 2 bases and J dropped 5 bases, with 9 bases sitting between them. The CDR3 is 13 amino acids. Germline CDR1 and CDR2: MNHEY and SVGAGI. The CDR3, as DNA: TGTGCCAGCAGTTACCAGAGGCAGACTGAAGCTTTCTTT. Protein sequence: CASSYQRQTEAFF.

V usage is TRBV12-3 or TRBV12-4 and J usage is TRBJ2-7; the match to TRBD2 covers 8 bases. The CDR3 sequence is 15 residues long. With V trimmed by 2 bases and J by 0 bases, 3 bases remained unmatched. The DNA for the CDR3 is TGTGCCAGCAGTTTACTAGCGGGTCTCTCCTACGAGCAGTACTTC. This encodes CASSLLAGLSYEQYF.

In its sample, this clonotype was seen a few times. The CDR3 is CASSVTGNFGAEAFF. The CDR3 coding sequence is TGTGCCAGCAGCGTTACAGGGAACTTTGGCGCTGAAGCTTTCTTT. The V and J genes are TRBV9 and TRBJ1-1; D may be TRBD1 (6 bases). The CDR3 spans 15 residues. Germline CDR1 and CDR2: SGDLS and YYNGEE. With 2 bases removed from V and 6 bases from J, the gap between germline ends came to 17 bases.

Ten or more counts support this clonotype. The chain couples TRBV28 to TRBJ1-1; a possible D gene is TRBD1 (5 bases). The germline CDR1 and CDR2 sequences are MDHEN and SYDVKM. This CDR3 comprises 17 residues. Deletions cut 1 base from V and 1 base from J, with 16 bases between. This CDR3 reads CASSLYWGGDGNTEAFF. DNA for the CDR3: TGTGCCAGCAGTTTATACTGGGGGGGGGATGGGAACACTGAAGCTTTCTTT.

The V call is TRBV7-2, the J call TRBJ2-7; TRBD1 matches at 7 bases. Germline assignment: CDR1 SGHTA and CDR2 FQGNSA. With V trimmed by 0 bases and J by 4 bases, 6 bases remained unmatched. The CDR3 consists of 15 residues. The CDR3 coding sequence is TGTGCCAGCAGCTTAGCGACAGGGAGTTTGTACGAGCAGTACTTC. This encodes CASSLATGSLYEQYF.

This clonotype was counted between two and nine times. The chain recombines TRBV12-3 or TRBV12-4 with TRBJ1-5; D is unclear. V was cut by 6 bases and J by 4 bases, with 16 bases left in between. The CDR3 spans 15 residues. The CDR3 DNA sequence: TGTGCCAGCAGCGGGAGGTTCTGGGTAAATCAGCCCCAGCATTTT. Its protein product is CASSGRFWVNQPQHF.

This clonotype is a singleton in its sample. This rearrangement joins TRBV30 to TRBJ1-1; D remains ambiguous. From germline, CDR1 is GTSNPN and CDR2 SVGIG (reference sequence). Trimming left V 4 bases short and J 1 base short, with 7 bases between. The CDR3 has 12 amino acids. The CDR3 sequence is CAWKGPNTEAFF. The CDR3, as DNA: TGTGCCTGGAAAGGACCGAACACTGAAGCTTTCTTT.

This clonotype was observed once. The chain couples TRBV6-2 or TRBV6-3 to TRBJ2-2, with TRBD2 as a possible D gene (6 bases). Germline V gene sequence: CDR1 MNHEY, CDR2 SVGEGT. The V gene lost 4 bases and the J gene lost 6 bases, with 12 bases spanning the gap. The CDR3 spans 14 residues. The CDR3, as DNA: TGTGCCAGCAGTTTGGGGACTTCCTCCGGGGAGCTGTTTTTT. This gives the protein CASSLGTSSGELFF.

This clonotype was counted ten times or more. The genes are TRBV19 and TRBJ1-5, with TRBD1 matching over 7 bases. Germline V gene sequence: CDR1 LNHDA, CDR2 SQIVND (reference sequence). V dropped 8 bases and J dropped 5; count of bases not matched to a gene: 12. There are 15 residues in the CDR3. The CDR3 bases are TGTGCCAGTCGTAGAACCGGGACAGCAGATCAGCCCCAGCATTTT. Amino acid sequence: CASRRTGTADQPQHF.

This clonotype was observed many times. This chain uses TRBV19 with TRBJ2-2, with TRBD2 identical over 9 bases. CDR1 is LNHDA and CDR2 is SQIVND in the germline V gene (reference sequence). CDR3 length: 19 amino acids. J lost 0 bases, V lost 7 bases, and 15 bases had no gene match. In DNA form, the CDR3 reads TGTGCCAGTAACCTGTGGGGACTAGCAATGCCTCCGAACACCGGGGAGCTGTTTTTT. Residues: CASNLWGLAMPPNTGELFF.

Many counts were recorded for this clonotype. The V call is TRBV11-2, the J call TRBJ2-5, with D possibly being TRBD2 (5 bases). Trimming took off 3 bases at V and 4 bases at J, with 15 bases between the two ends. Germline CDR1 SGHAT, CDR2 FQNNGV. CDR3 size: 15 residues. This CDR3 is CASSLGSDRSETQYF. As DNA, the CDR3 is TGTGCCAGCAGCTTGGGTAGCGATCGGTCAGAGACCCAGTACTTC. Looking up the rest from reference TRBV11-2 and TRBJ2-5 gives the full variable domain: EAGVAQSPRYKIIEKRQSVAFWCNPISGHATLYWYQQILGQGPKLLIQFQNNGVVDDSQLPKDRFSAERLKGVDSTLKIQPAKLEDSAVYLCASSLGSDRSETQYFGPGTRLLVL.

This clonotype was seen many times. V usage is TRBV19 and J usage is TRBJ1-1, with D tentatively TRBD1 (5 bases). The CDR3 has 15 residues. The V gene lost 1 base and the J gene lost 4 bases, with 13 bases spanning the gap. Germline V lookup: CDR1 LNHDA, CDR2 SQIVND (reference sequence). The CDR3 nucleotides are TGTGCCAGTAGTATAGTTCAGGGCCCGGTCACTGAAGCTTTCTTT. This encodes CASSIVQGPVTEAFF.

This clonotype was counted at least ten times. The V gene is TRBV11-2, the J gene TRBJ2-5; D unclear. This CDR3 is built from 13 residues. Looked up from germline, CDR1 is SGHAT and CDR2 is FQNNGV. The V gene lost 6 bases and the J gene lost 2 bases, with 10 bases spanning the gap. CDR3 region: CASRRGPQETQYF. The CDR3 DNA is TGTGCCAGCAGAAGAGGCCCACAAGAGACCCAGTACTTC.

This clonotype was seen ten or more times. The V gene is TRBV29-1, the J gene TRBJ2-5; TRBD2 matches 13 bases. Germline V gene data show CDR1 as SQVTM and CDR2 as ANQGSEA. The CDR3 is 17 residues long. With V trimmed by 6 bases and J by 5 bases, 15 bases remained unmatched. In DNA form, the CDR3 reads TGCAGCGTCCTTCAGGGGACTAGCGGGACCACGAGGGAGACCCAGTACTTC. It translates to CSVLQGTSGTTRETQYF.

This clonotype has at least ten counts. V usage is TRBV20-1 and J usage is TRBJ2-7, with 8 bases fitting TRBD2. After removal of 4 bases from V and 3 bases from J, the junction contained 8 bases not matched to a gene. This CDR3 spans 14 amino acids. Germline V CDR1 and CDR2: DFQATT, SNEGSKA (reference sequence). CDR3 in amino acids: CSAIYPGGYYEQYF. The CDR3 region has the DNA TGCAGTGCTATCTACCCGGGAGGGTACTACGAGCAGTACTTC.

At least ten counts were recorded for this clonotype. J is TRBJ1-1 and V is TRBV18, with D unclear. The CDR3 covers 12 residues. V lost 5 bases, J lost 6 bases, and 10 bases lay in between. Germline V gene lookup returns CDR1 KGHSH and CDR2 LQKENI. CDR3 loop: CASSADGSEAFF. CDR3 in DNA: TGTGCCAGCTCAGCGGACGGATCTGAAGCTTTCTTT.

This clonotype came up a few times. The CDR3 region has the DNA TGTGCCAGCAGTTTAGCGCGGGGTAGCCGAAACCAAGAGACCCAGTACTTC. Protein sequence: CASSLARGSRNQETQYF. The chain carries TRBV12-3 or TRBV12-4 and TRBJ2-5; weak D call: TRBD2 (6 bases). Deletions cut 0 bases from V and 0 bases from J, with 14 bases between. The CDR3 runs to 17 residues.

This clonotype showed up many times. The rearrangement links TRBV19 to TRBJ1-3; D call uncertain. There are 14 residues in the CDR3. Trimming shortened V by 6 bases and J by 0 bases, and 9 bases separated the two germline ends. CDR1 is LNHDA and CDR2 is SQIVND in the germline V gene (reference sequence). The CDR3 sequence is CASSRGDSGNTIYF. The CDR3 nucleotides read TGTGCCAGTAGCCGGGGAGACTCTGGAAACACCATATATTTT. Looking up the rest from reference TRBV19 and TRBJ1-3 gives the full variable domain: DGGITQSPKYLFRKEGQNVTLSCEQNLNHDAMYWYRQDPGQGLRLIYYSQIVNDFQKGDIAEGYSVSREKKESFPLTVTSAQKNPTAFYLCASSRGDSGNTIYFGEGSWLTVV.

This clonotype was observed at least ten times. The chain employs TRBV13 and TRBJ2-7; tentatively, D is TRBD2 (6 bases). The V gene's germline CDR1 is PRHDT and CDR2 FYEKMQ (reference sequence). Between the trimmed V and J ends, which lost 10 bases and 5 bases, there was a span of 18 bases. This CDR3 comprises 13 residues. The CDR3 DNA is TGTGCCACCCGCCCGGTAGCGGTGCACGAGCAGTACTTC. Its translation is CATRPVAVHEQYF.

This clonotype showed up many times. V gene TRBV27 combines with J gene TRBJ2-7; 8 nucleotides line up with TRBD1. CDR1 is MNHEY and CDR2 is SMNVEV in the germline V gene (reference sequence). The CDR3 covers 14 residues. After removal of 5 bases from V and 7 bases from J, the junction contained 10 bases not matched to a gene. CDR3 sequence (DNA): TGTGCCAGCAGTGGATCGGGACAGGTTGCAGAGCAGTACTTC. Translated, it gives CASSGSGQVAEQYF.

This clonotype was recorded many times. V and J are TRBV6-2 or TRBV6-3 and TRBJ2-7, with D perhaps TRBD1 or TRBD2 (5 bases each). Germline CDR1 reads MNHEY; CDR2 reads SVGEGT. This CDR3 has 16 amino acids. V lost 4 bases and J lost 3, with 19 bases in between. CDR3 nucleotides: TGTGCCAGCAGTTCGGTAGATTGGGGGAGTGTCTACGAGCAGTACTTC. Its translation is CASSSVDWGSVYEQYF.

The sample holds many counts of this clonotype. As DNA, the CDR3 is TGTGCCAGCACCGCGACAGTGAACACTGAAGCTTTCTTT. Amino acid sequence: CASTATVNTEAFF. The chain is built from TRBV12-3 or TRBV12-4 and TRBJ1-1, with D perhaps TRBD1 (5 bases). Trimming took 7 bases from V and 0 from J, leaving 9 bases between them. This CDR3 comprises 13 residues.

This clonotype was picked up many times. The chain carries TRBV12-3 or TRBV12-4 and TRBJ2-7; tentatively, D is TRBD2 (8 bases). The CDR3 is 15 residues long. Trimming removed 0 bases at V and 2 bases at J, with 11 bases between. DNA of the CDR3: TGTGCCAGCAGTTTAGCCGGGAGGGGGCCCTACGAGCAGTACTTC. It translates to CASSLAGRGPYEQYF.

This clonotype was detected many times. The chain is built from TRBV24-1 and TRBJ2-3, with D possibly being TRBD2 (5 bases). This CDR3 spans 14 amino acids. From germline, CDR1 is KGHDR and CDR2 SFDVKD. V was pared by 4 bases and J by 2 bases, with 9 bases between. DNA of the CDR3: TGTGCCACCAGTGAGACTACACCCACAGATACGCAGTATTTT. Residues: CATSETTPTDTQYF.

This clonotype was detected once. The chain joins TRBV19 to TRBJ1-1; D ambiguous. Trimming cost V 7 bases and J 5 bases, with 17 bases left between them. CDR1 LNHDA and CDR2 SQIVND come from the germline V gene (reference sequence). The CDR3 extends over 14 amino acids. CDR3 in amino acids: CASTDRKDRTEAFF. The CDR3 DNA reads as TGTGCCAGTACCGATAGGAAGGATAGAACTGAAGCTTTCTTT.

This clonotype came up many times. The chain has TRBV12-3 or TRBV12-4 and TRBJ2-7, with 7 bases aligning to TRBD2. The CDR3 has 15 residues. V dropped 6 bases and J dropped 0; count of bases not matched to a gene: 8. CDR3 bases: TGTGCCAGCAGCATCGGGGGGTTGAACTCCTACGAGCAGTACTTC. It specifies CASSIGGLNSYEQYF.

This clonotype was seen many times. This rearrangement joins TRBV12-3 or TRBV12-4 to TRBJ2-2, with 14 bases that match TRBD2. The V segment lost 3 bases and the J segment 4 bases; nucleotides outside the gene matches: 7. The CDR3 consists of 18 residues. CDR3 sequence: CASSFWRLAGGLTGELFF. The DNA of the CDR3 is TGTGCCAGCAGTTTTTGGAGACTAGCGGGAGGGCTCACCGGGGAGCTGTTTTTT.

The chain links TRBV7-8 to TRBJ1-1, with a possible D match to TRBD1 (6 bases). The germline CDR1 and CDR2 sequences are SGHVS and FQNEAQ. CDR3 length equals 15 residues. V was pared by 5 bases and J by 4 bases, with 17 bases between. CDR3 DNA: TGTGCCAGCAGCGCGCAGACAGGTGGGGGCACTGAAGCTTTCTTT. The encoded protein is CASSAQTGGGTEAFF.

This clonotype was seen ten or more times. This chain joins TRBV27 and TRBJ2-2; D is perhaps TRBD1 (5 bases). Germline V gene sequence: CDR1 MNHEY, CDR2 SMNVEV (reference sequence). V shed 3 bases and J shed 0 bases, with 14 bases lying between them. The CDR3 has 17 amino acids. CDR3 sequence: CASSFRAVLTNTGELFF. The CDR3 nucleotides read TGTGCCAGCAGTTTCAGGGCGGTCCTAACGAACACCGGGGAGCTGTTTTTT.